What follows are 15 T cell receptor beta chains derived from one specimen sequenced in a study of blood T cells in healthy people across ages. PCR was performed a second time for about 6 to 12 cycles using a sample-barcoded 5' primer and a J-beta primer mix. MiXCR, run by TCRdb on the 5' RACE reads, gives a single entry per CDR3 protein. The table includes 700,000 to 900,000 distinct CDR3 sequences, about a quarter detected once. These data also formed part of another study, on T cells of mothers and their children.

The sequencing sample was made of blood. The receptors originated from a boy under 18 in good health.

This clonotype was picked up a small number of times. DNA of the CDR3: TGTGCCAGCAGCCAATCGGCTCGAACCGGGGAGCTGTTTTTT. It encodes CASSQSARTGELFF. V and J are TRBV3-1 and TRBJ2-2; D is unresolved. From germline, CDR1 is LGHDT and CDR2 YNNKEL (reference sequence). The CDR3 has 14 amino acids. Trimming shortened V by 2 bases and J by 5 bases, and 9 bases separated the two germline ends.

This rearrangement joins TRBV6-5 to TRBJ2-6, with D possibly matching TRBD2 (7 bases). Looked up from germline, CDR1 is MNHEY and CDR2 is SVGAGI. CDR3 length equals 18 residues. Trimming left V 4 bases short and J 1 base short, with 17 bases between. CDR3 DNA sequence: TGTGCCAGCAGTTCCCTCACGGGGGGCGGATCTGGGGCCAACGTCCTGACTTTC. This codes for CASSSLTGGGSGANVLTF.

V usage is TRBV2 and J usage is TRBJ2-1; D is perhaps TRBD2 (6 bases). The CDR3 sequence is 15 residues long. CDR1 SNHLY and CDR2 FYNNEI come from the germline V gene. The V end was cut by 6 bases, the J end by 0 bases, with 12 bases between. CDR3 amino acids: CASRRDSSSYNEQFF. CDR3 DNA: TGTGCCAGCAGGCGGGACTCGAGCTCCTACAATGAGCAGTTCTTC.

This clonotype was seen more than once but under ten times. The chain uses TRBV4-2 and TRBJ2-5, with D unresolved. Germline V CDR1 and CDR2: LGHNA, YNFKEQ. This CDR3 has 13 residues. Trimming stripped 3 bases from V and 2 bases from J, with 7 bases between. CDR3 region: CASSQGKQETQYF. The CDR3 nucleotides are TGTGCCAGCAGCCAGGGTAAACAAGAGACCCAGTACTTC.

The chain recombines TRBV3-1 with TRBJ2-7; no clear D gene. V was pared by 0 bases and J by 4 bases, with 7 bases between. Looked up from germline, CDR1 is LGHDT and CDR2 is YNNKEL (reference sequence). The CDR3 has 13 residues. CDR3 loop: CASSQEAVYEQYF. For the CDR3, the DNA is TGTGCCAGCAGCCAAGAAGCAGTTTACGAGCAGTACTTC.

With regard to this clonotype: Compared with germline, one end of the junction differs, possibly owing to a read error. The chain couples TRBV5-1 to TRBJ2-1; a possible D gene is TRBD2 (6 bases). Looked up from germline, CDR1 is SGHRS and CDR2 is YFSETQ. CDR3 length: 14 residues. The CDR3 DNA reads as TGCGCCAGCAGCTTCCCGGGACTCCTCAATGGGCAGTTCTTC. It encodes CASSFPGLLNGQFF. The full variable domain, completed using reference TRBV5-1 and TRBJ2-1, is KAGVTQTPRYLIKTRGQQVTLSCSPISGHRSVSWYQQTPGQGLQFLFEYFSETQRNKGNFPGRFSGRQFSNSRSEMNVSTLELGDSALYLCASSFPGLLNGQFFGPGTRLTVL.

Comments on this clonotype: A read error is likely, as this CDR3 ends without the conserved phenylalanine or tryptophan. The chain carries TRBV28 and TRBJ2-1; 8 bases map to TRBD2. Germline trimming cut 6 bases from V and 6 bases from J; bases unmatched to any gene: 10. CDR1 and CDR2 from the germline V gene are MDHEN and SYDVKM. The CDR3 has 15 residues. CDR3 loop: CASSPPGTRINEQFV. The CDR3, as DNA: TGTGCCAGCAGCCCCCCGGGGACTAGAATCAATGAGCAGTTCGTC.

The V gene is TRBV9, the J gene TRBJ2-1; 11 bases fit TRBD2. The CDR3 extends over 15 amino acids. Unmatched junction bases numbered 3, after V lost 1 base and J lost 6 bases. Germline V gives CDR1 SGDLS, CDR2 YYNGEE. The CDR3 protein is CASSVRSGGGNEQFF. As DNA, the CDR3 is TGTGCCAGCAGCGTACGTAGCGGGGGGGGCAATGAGCAGTTCTTC.

This clonotype was recorded only once. The V gene is TRBV20-1, the J gene TRBJ2-6; no definite D call. V shed 1 base and J shed 0 bases, with 4 bases lying between them. Germline-derived CDR1 and CDR2 are DFQATT and SNEGSKA (reference sequence). The CDR3 totals 14 residues. DNA for the CDR3: TGCAGTGCTAGAGGAGCCTCTGGGGCCAACGTCCTGACTTTC. Its protein is CSARGASGANVLTF.

This clonotype was found many times. V usage is TRBV4-1 and J usage is TRBJ2-5; TRBD2 matches at 11 bases. The CDR3 consists of 16 residues. Germline V gene sequence: CDR1 MGHRA, CDR2 YSYEKL. V was clipped by 0 bases and J by 5 bases; unmatched bases: 5. The chain's CDR3 is CASSQDSGGARETQYF. Written as DNA, the CDR3 is TGCGCCAGCAGCCAAGATAGCGGGGGGGCGAGGGAGACCCAGTACTTC.

In this sample, this clonotype turned up a few times. The chain combines TRBV5-1 with TRBJ1-1; unclear D gene. V lost 0 bases and J lost 4, with 4 bases in between. This CDR3 has 12 residues. Germline CDR1 and CDR2: SGHRS and YFSETQ. CDR3 sequence reads: CASSLDFTEAFF. As DNA, the CDR3 is TGCGCCAGCAGCTTGGACTTCACTGAAGCTTTCTTT.

The chain links TRBV2 to TRBJ2-3; D unclear. CDR1 SNHLY and CDR2 FYNNEI come from the germline V gene. Trimming took 7 bases from V and 6 from J, leaving 35 bases between them. This CDR3 region has 20 residues. The CDR3 loop reads CASNGPSDSSHSATGDTQYF. The CDR3 DNA reads TGTGCCAGCAATGGTCCTTCCGACTCGTCCCACTCGGCAACGGGTGATACGCAGTATTTT.

The chain employs TRBV7-6 and TRBJ1-4; perhaps TRBD1 as D (6 bases). The V and J ends lost 5 bases and 4 bases respectively, with 14 bases between them. The CDR3 totals 15 residues. Germline-derived CDR1 and CDR2 are SGHVS and FNYEAQ. CDR3 protein: CASSPGTSFNEKLFF. The CDR3 region has the DNA TGTGCCAGCAGCCCCGGGACAAGTTTTAATGAAAAACTGTTTTTT.

This clonotype came up a few times. V and J are TRBV5-1 and TRBJ1-6, with D perhaps TRBD1 (5 bases). The V and J ends lost 4 bases and 5 bases respectively, with 13 bases between them. The V gene's germline CDR1 is SGHRS and CDR2 YFSETQ. The CDR3 is 15 residues long. CDR3 region: CASSQGHLDNSPLHF. DNA for the CDR3: TGCGCCAGCAGCCAAGGACACCTCGATAATTCACCCCTCCACTTT.

In its sample, this clonotype was seen a few times. The chain recombines TRBV25-1 with TRBJ2-3, with D perhaps TRBD1 (6 bases). Germline values: CDR1 MGHDK, CDR2 SYGVNS. Trimming removed 6 bases from V and 2 bases from J, with 12 bases in between. CDR3 length: 14 amino acids. The CDR3 DNA reads as TGTGCCAGCAGCCAGGGGTACTACACAGATACGCAGTATTTT. This codes for CASSQGYYTDTQYF.